This entry describes one T cell receptor beta chain. Its cognate antigen is unknown. TCRdb's table, derived via immunoSEQ multiplex PCR, lists solely in-frame clones and lacks some. The top ten clones hold around 2% of a sample with 50,000 or so clones, just under 80% of them seen once. This sample was taken from a study of a mutant IDH1 vaccine in newly diagnosed glioma. Time point given: week 5, during vaccination. Vaccination used 300 ug of mutant IDH1 20-mer peptide per dose, with topical imiquimod. CDR3 length: 14 amino acids. Germline V gene data show CDR1 as MNHEY and CDR2 as SVGAGI. After removal of 2 bases from V and 5 bases from J, the junction contained 4 bases not matched to a gene.

Sequenced material: PBMCs, taken from a glioma patient whose treatment included an IDH1 peptide vaccine. This sequence originates from a woman between 40 and 55 years old with glioma. This chain connects TRBV6-5 to TRBJ2-7; 9 nucleotides line up with TRBD1. CDR3 protein: CASSYRQGGDEQYF. CDR3 sequence (DNA): TGTGCCAGCAGTTACCGACAGGGGGGTGACGAGCAGTACTTC.